Listed here are 28 T cell receptor beta chains from one sample, sequenced in a study of T cells in Graves' hyperthyroidism and ophthalmopathy. Amplified regions were TCR beta CDR3 sequences from RNA transcripts. The HTBI primer set drove a first-round RT-PCR of the TCR CDR3. MiXCR was run by TCRdb on the multiplex PCR reads, yielding one entry per CDR3 protein. The sample includes over 650,000 distinct CDR3 sequences, less than 20% of them seen just once. The source material was blood. The receptors originated from a man aged 18 to 29 with Graves' hyperthyroidism.

This clonotype has only a few counts. This rearrangement joins TRBV20-1 to TRBJ2-7, with TRBD2 matching over 9 bases. The V gene end was trimmed by 2 bases and the J gene end by 6 bases; junction bases not matched to a gene: 14. Germline loops: CDR1 DFQATT, CDR2 SNEGSKA (reference sequence). CDR3 length: 16 amino acids. In DNA, the CDR3 is TGCAGTGCTAGACTCCGGGGGGGACTAGCTGCCACCGAGCAGTACTTC. Residues: CSARLRGGLAATEQYF.

This clonotype was picked up many times. The V and J genes are TRBV2 and TRBJ2-7, with D tentatively TRBD2 (5 bases). Germline-derived CDR1 and CDR2 are SNHLY and FYNNEI. This CDR3 spans 14 amino acids. V dropped 7 bases and J dropped 2 bases, with 15 bases sitting between them. The CDR3 nucleotides read TGTGCCAGCATTTCAACCAGACTAACCTACGAGCAGTACTTC. Translation gives CASISTRLTYEQYF.

This clonotype has more than one count but fewer than ten. The chain joins TRBV3-1 to TRBJ2-1, with D perhaps TRBD1 or TRBD2 (5 bases each). Germline CDR1 is LGHDT and CDR2 is YNNKEL (reference sequence). The CDR3 extends over 17 amino acids. V was clipped by 1 base and J by 6 bases, with 19 bases between them. The chain's CDR3 is CASSQGRWDAIRNEQFF. The CDR3 coding sequence is TGTGCCAGCAGCCAAGGAAGGTGGGACGCCATTCGCAATGAGCAGTTCTTC.

This clonotype was recorded many times. This chain links TRBV5-6 with TRBJ1-2, with D possibly matching TRBD1 (5 bases). The CDR3 has 12 amino acids. The germline V gene has CDR1 SGHDT and CDR2 YYEEEE. The ends were cut back, 4 bases at V and 4 bases at J, with 8 bases in the middle. DNA for the CDR3: TGTGCCAGCAGCGCAGGGTCCTATGGCTACACCTTC. Translated, it gives CASSAGSYGYTF.

The genes are TRBV5-1 and TRBJ2-5; 14 bases are a match to TRBD2. This CDR3 contains 17 residues. Germline-derived CDR1 and CDR2 are SGHRS and YFSETQ. After removal of 0 bases from V and 3 bases from J, the junction contained 4 bases not matched to a gene. The CDR3 loop reads CASSLGVGLAGEETQYF. The CDR3 DNA sequence: TGCGCCAGCAGCTTGGGCGTGGGACTAGCGGGAGAAGAGACCCAGTACTTC.

The chain uses TRBV3-1 and TRBJ2-1; 8 bases fit TRBD2. The V gene's germline CDR1 is LGHDT and CDR2 YNNKEL (reference sequence). The length of the CDR3 is 14 residues. With V trimmed by 7 bases and J by 3 bases, 5 bases remained unmatched. Written as DNA, the CDR3 is TGTGCCAGCATCGCTACTAGCGGCTACAATGAGCAGTTCTTC. Protein: CASIATSGYNEQFF.

At least ten counts were recorded for this clonotype. The chain employs TRBV7-2 and TRBJ2-7; D uncertain. The V end lost 5 bases, the J end lost 4 bases, and 15 bases lay between the germline ends. Germline lookup yields CDR1 SGHTA and CDR2 FQGNSA. The CDR3 has 14 amino acids. The CDR3 region is CASSPRRSGYEQYF. In nucleotides, the CDR3 is TGTGCCAGCAGCCCCCGACGGTCTGGTTACGAGCAGTACTTC.

This clonotype came up once. The rearrangement uses TRBV7-9 and TRBJ2-7; D remains unclear. Germline CDR1 SEHNR, CDR2 FQNEAQ (reference sequence). There are 14 residues in the CDR3. The V end lost 1 base, the J end lost 3 bases, and 10 bases lay between the germline ends. CDR3 coding DNA: TGTGCCAGCAGCTTAGAGGCGACGAGCTACGAGCAGTACTTC. It translates to CASSLEATSYEQYF.

This clonotype was recorded a few times. The chain has TRBV29-1 and TRBJ1-2; D gene ambiguous. V was shortened by 3 bases and J by 2 bases, with 16 bases between the two germline ends. The CDR3 extends over 15 amino acids. CDR1 and CDR2 from the germline V gene are SQVTM and ANQGSEA. CDR3: CSVDRLLSTNYGYTF. The DNA of the CDR3 is TGCAGCGTTGATAGACTCCTCTCTACCAACTATGGCTACACCTTC.

The chain has TRBV7-9 and TRBJ1-1; 8 positions agree with TRBD1. With 4 bases clipped from V and 5 bases from J, the junction kept 6 bases outside the gene matches. The germline V gene encodes CDR1 SEHNR and CDR2 FQNEAQ (reference sequence). This CDR3 region has 14 residues. CDR3 DNA: TGTGCCAGCAGCTCACAGGGGGACAGTACTGAAGCTTTCTTT. It is translated as CASSSQGDSTEAFF.

This clonotype turned up a few times. The chain employs TRBV10-3 and TRBJ1-6; D not resolved. Trimming removed 10 bases at V and 7 bases at J, with 17 bases between. CDR3 length: 14 amino acids. Germline CDR1 and CDR2: ENHRY and SYGVKD. DNA for the CDR3: TGTGCCACCGGAGACCAGATCGGGAATTCACCCCTCCACTTT. This encodes CATGDQIGNSPLHF.

The table lists this clonotype with a few counts. The chain couples TRBV20-1 to TRBJ1-2; D is uncertain. The CDR3 covers 13 residues. Per germline, CDR1 DFQATT and CDR2 SNEGSKA (reference sequence). Trimming shortened V by 6 bases and J by 5 bases, and 16 bases separated the two germline ends. The DNA for the CDR3 is TGCAGTGCAGACTCTACCGCGGGTTATGGCTACACCTTC. Translated: CSADSTAGYGYTF.

This clonotype was seen a few times. The CDR3 sequence is CASRFEEKLFF. CDR3 DNA: TGTGCCAGCAGATTCGAGGAAAAACTGTTTTTT. This sequence joins TRBV2 and TRBJ1-4; no definite D call. The V and J ends lost 6 bases and 8 bases respectively, with 7 bases between them. CDR1 and CDR2 from the germline V gene are SNHLY and FYNNEI. This CDR3 contains 11 residues.

Only a few counts were recorded for this clonotype. The CDR3 bases are TGTGCCAGCCTGAGGGACGGAAACACCGGGGAGCTGTTTTTT. This encodes CASLRDGNTGELFF. The gene calls are TRBV28 and TRBJ2-2; either TRBD1 or TRBD2 may fit D (5 bases each). CDR3 length equals 14 residues. Trimming took 8 bases from V and 2 from J, leaving 12 bases between them. Looked up from germline, CDR1 is MDHEN and CDR2 is SYDVKM. The full variable domain, in which reference TRBV28 and TRBJ2-2 provide the parts outside the CDR3, is DVKVTQSSRYLVKRTGEKVFLECVQDMDHENMFWYRQDPGLGLRLIYFSYDVKMKEKGDIPEGYSVSREKKERFSLILESASTNQTSMYLCASLRDGNTGELFFGEGSRLTVL.

This clonotype has a handful of counts. The chain combines TRBV4-3 with TRBJ2-5, with 8 nucleotides matching TRBD1. The J segment lost 5 bases and the V segment lost 3 bases, leaving 11 bases of the junction unmatched. Germline V gene data show CDR1 as LGHNA and CDR2 as YSLEER. The CDR3 runs to 16 residues. CDR3 sequence: CASSHQAGGGLETQYF. CDR3 nucleotides: TGCGCCAGCAGCCACCAAGCAGGGGGCGGCTTGGAGACCCAGTACTTC.

The table lists this clonotype with many counts. This chain uses TRBV6-1 with TRBJ1-1; D gene unclear. The CDR3 contains 13 residues. CDR1 is MNHNS and CDR2 is SASEGT in the germline V gene. The V end was cut by 5 bases, the J end by 2 bases, with 9 bases between. The CDR3 DNA follows: TGTGCCAGCAGTTACATGGGTAACACTGAAGCTTTCTTT. Amino acid sequence: CASSYMGNTEAFF.

This clonotype appeared a few times. The chain combines TRBV6-1 with TRBJ1-2, with D perhaps TRBD1 (5 bases). V shed 6 bases and J shed 6 bases, with 14 bases lying between them. The germline V gene has CDR1 MNHNS and CDR2 SASEGT. The CDR3 runs to 13 residues. CDR3 in DNA: TGTGCCAGCAGCCTGGGCAAGGGACATGGCTACACCTTC. It yields the protein CASSLGKGHGYTF.

Only a few counts were recorded for this clonotype. It may be a read error: a sequence one base away is much more abundant. The CDR3 loop is CASSPRLARTDTQYF. The CDR3 nucleotides read TGTGCCAGCAGTCCCAGACTGGCCCGCACAGATACGCAGTATTTT. The chain employs TRBV12-3 or TRBV12-4 and TRBJ2-3; D unresolved. The CDR3 length is 15 residues. Trimming took off 5 bases at V and 1 base at J, with 13 bases between the two ends.

The genes are TRBV4-2 and TRBJ2-1; 8 positions agree with TRBD2. V shed 1 base and J 0 bases; nucleotides not matched to a gene: 5. This CDR3 spans 17 amino acids. Germline CDR1 reads LGHNA; CDR2 reads YNFKEQ. In DNA form, the CDR3 reads TGTGCCAGCAGCCAAGCTACTAGCGGCCTCTCCTACAATGAGCAGTTCTTC. Protein product: CASSQATSGLSYNEQFF.

This clonotype was recorded a few times. The V call is TRBV20-1, the J call TRBJ2-4; 9 bases map to TRBD1. J was trimmed by 10 bases and V by 1 base; bases with no gene match: 8. CDR1 is DFQATT, CDR2 SNEGSKA, per germline (reference sequence). The CDR3 is 14 residues long. The CDR3 is CSARADRGSEIQYF. CDR3 coding DNA: TGCAGTGCTAGAGCTGACAGGGGGAGTGAAATTCAGTACTTC.

CDR3 sequence: CSAETPPGATDTQYF. For the CDR3, the DNA is TGCAGTGCCGAAACCCCCCCGGGAGCAACAGATACGCAGTATTTT. The chain is built from TRBV20-1 and TRBJ2-3, with D possibly being TRBD2 (6 bases). V was shortened by 6 bases and J by 3 bases, with 19 bases between the two germline ends. Germline assignment: CDR1 DFQATT and CDR2 SNEGSKA (reference sequence). This CDR3 has 15 amino acids.

This clonotype was observed once. A junction boundary mismatches the germline segment, possibly from a read error. The chain has TRBV7-9 and TRBJ1-3, with no clear D. Germline V CDR1 and CDR2: SEHNR, FQNEAQ (reference sequence). The CDR3 sequence is 16 residues long. CDR3 in amino acids: CASSVAPVSSGNTIYF. The CDR3, as DNA: TGTGCCAGCAGCGTAGCCCCAGTGAGCTCTGGAAACACCATATATTTT.

This chain joins TRBV7-3 and TRBJ2-3; TRBD1 matches 9 bases. The CDR3 has 18 residues. After removal of 5 bases from V and 6 bases from J, the junction contained 18 bases not matched to a gene. CDR1 is SGHTA, CDR2 FQGTGA, per germline. The CDR3 spells CASSPSGPNRGPGDTQYF. Here the CDR3 DNA reads TGTGCCAGCAGCCCAAGCGGACCGAACAGGGGGCCAGGGGATACGCAGTATTTT. Full variable domain (missing parts from reference TRBV7-3 and TRBJ2-3): GAGVSQTPSNKVTEKGKYVELRCDPISGHTALYWYRQSLGQGPEFLIYFQGTGAADDSGLPNDRFFAVRPEGSVSTLKIQRTERGDSAVYLCASSPSGPNRGPGDTQYFGPGTRLTVL.

In its sample, this clonotype was seen many times. The rearrangement joins TRBV28 to TRBJ2-7, with 12 bases matching TRBD2. V shed 6 bases, J shed 0 bases, and the junction held 3 bases outside the gene matches. The length of the CDR3 is 15 residues. Germline CDR1 MDHEN, CDR2 SYDVKM. CDR3 coding DNA: TGTGCCAGCAGGAAACTAGCGGGAGGCTCCTACGAGCAGTACTTC. Residues: CASRKLAGGSYEQYF. The full variable domain, with the rest looked up from reference TRBV28 and TRBJ2-7, is DVKVTQSSRYLVKRTGEKVFLECVQDMDHENMFWYRQDPGLGLRLIYFSYDVKMKEKGDIPEGYSVSREKKERFSLILESASTNQTSMYLCASRKLAGGSYEQYFGPGTRLTVT.

Turning to this clonotype: A single base separates this from a much larger clone, so it may be a read error. This chain links TRBV6-5 with TRBJ2-3; TRBD2 matches 8 bases. There are 15 residues in the CDR3. Germline V CDR1 and CDR2: MNHEY, SVGAGI. Trimming at V came to 6 bases and at J to 0 bases, leaving 5 bases not matched to a gene. The CDR3 is CASRLSGGSTDTQYF. CDR3 nucleotides: TGTGCCAGCAGGCTAAGCGGGGGAAGCACAGATACGCAGTATTTT.

The V gene is TRBV7-9, the J gene TRBJ2-4; 8 bases map to TRBD2. Germline assignment: CDR1 SEHNR and CDR2 FQNEAQ (reference sequence). The CDR3 runs 13 residues. The CDR3 region has the DNA TGTGCAATCCGGGAGGGCGCCAAAAACATTCAGTACTTC. This codes for CAIREGAKNIQYF.

The V call is TRBV20-1, the J call TRBJ2-1; D may be TRBD2 (6 bases). CDR1 and CDR2 (germline): DFQATT, SNEGSKA (reference sequence). The CDR3 covers 13 residues. Trimming cost V 3 bases and J 8 bases, with 14 bases left between them. In DNA, the CDR3 is TGCAGTGCTAGGCGCCCTAGCGCTTATGAGCAGTTCTTC. This gives the protein CSARRPSAYEQFF.

V is TRBV12-3 or TRBV12-4 and J is TRBJ1-5; D is undetermined. V lost 3 bases, J lost 0 bases, and 12 bases lay in between. The CDR3 is 16 residues long. The CDR3 DNA follows: TGTGCCAGCAGTTTTGGGGTGGGCGTTAGCAATCAGCCCCAGCATTTT. This gives the protein CASSFGVGVSNQPQHF.